A selection of T cell receptor beta chains follows, all from one sample in a study of blood T cell repertoires in COVID-19. Clones were sequenced by immunoSEQ multiplex PCR, and TCRdb holds only the in-frame ones, with some missing. This sample has over 60,000 clones, with around nine tenths found just once. The specimen sequenced was peripheral blood. The receptors shown here come from a woman aged 55-70 years with acute or convalescent COVID-19. Both conserved end residues are part of each CDR3. Size is omitted from some rows. Given values are once, few, many or a class for expanded clones.

clone size | V gene | CDR3 protein
- | TRBV24-1 | CATSGEGSSNQPQHF
- | TRBV27 | CASSLRQGERQPQHF
- | TRBV19 | CASSTTGAGYSNQPQHF
- | TRBV19 | CASRQGALYNEQFF
- | TRBV2 | CASTLQGRDEKLFF
few | TRBV27 | CASSSAGGRWAQYF
- | TRBV5-6 | CASSPRGPGTEAFF
few | TRBV27 | CASSSRVSSEQYF
- | TRBV20-1 | CSASQQGGTGNSPLHF
- | TRBV19 | CASSTPGRGETQYF
- | TRBV29-1 | CSVGGQWSYGYTF
few | TRBV6-2/TRBV6-3 | CASTPTISYEQYF
- | TRBV28 | CASSFQGQGPQRDYGYTF
- | TRBV14 | CASSQRQGSRNTIYF
- | TRBV29-1 | CSVEEGGNTEAFF
- | TRBV7-9 | CASSLTGSEQPQHF
- | TRBV19 | CASSIVNLGGVVNIQYF
- | TRBV28 | CASNGGSGTDTQYF
- | TRBV12-5 | CASGWGQRDTQYF
- | TRBV19 | CASSPQEFQPQHF
- | TRBV24-1 | CATSSQINEQFF
- | TRBV11-3 | CASSLDGNNYNEQFF
- | TRBV5-1 | CASSLQGPNTGELFF
- | TRBV11-2 | CASSLLLTDTQYF
- | TRBV5-1 | CASSRKGTGDNGELFF
- | TRBV6-5 | CASSRTGSYGYTF
medium-sized | TRBV28 | CASRGPQGRGDYGYTF
- | TRBV5-1 | CASSSNGGSTDTQYF
once | TRBV6-5 | CASTSFPGLSDGYTF
few | TRBV12-3/TRBV12-4 | CASSLRSGYGYTF
- | TRBV19 | CASSVIRSISYNEQFF
- | TRBV5-1 | CASSSPAGSTSTNEKLFF
once | TRBV12-5 | CASGLAGGLTDTQYF
- | TRBV25-1 | CASRGRNNQPQHF